The clone carrying this T cell receptor beta chain was found a few times. This entry belongs to a study of cytomegalovirus exposure and HLA in healthy donors. PCR was performed using 60 Vbeta and 13 Jbeta primers. Assay: immunoSEQ multiplex PCR; the TCRdb copy retains only in-frame clones and omits some. In the table there are some 120,000 clones, 79% of which are singletons. Trimming removed 3 bases from V and 5 bases from J; junction bases left unmatched: 6. Germline lookup yields CDR1 SGHTA and CDR2 FQGNSA. This CDR3 is built from 16 residues. The sequencing input was PBMCs. V gene TRBV7-2 combines with J gene TRBJ2-1; 11 bases agree with TRBD2. The TCR comes from a man younger than 40 in good health and CMV-seropositive. The CDR3 spells CASSFNLAGGHNEQFF. CDR3 nucleotides: TGTGCCAGCAGCTTTAATCTAGCGGGAGGCCACAATGAGCAGTTCTTC.